This entry concerns a single T cell receptor (beta chain). Its cognate antigen is unknown. The sample is drawn from a study of shared clonotypes between healthy human individuals. The overall study: CD4 naive and memory got three plates each, CD8 naive two, CD8 memory one. Study conclusions and caveats: As a rule, naive subsets had a larger estimated richness than memory subsets. The sampled material consisted only of blood, and tissue repertoires are likely to differ.

The trim removed 4 bases at V and 8 bases at J, leaving 5 bases unmatched. In germline, CDR1 is SGHTA, CDR2 FQGTGA. The CDR3 length is 15 residues. When replicate PCRs were run on sorted subsets, they used around 200 ng DNA, tens of thousands of T cell genomes. Sequencing was performed with immunoSEQ multiplex PCR; in TCRdb, only in-frame clones are kept and a portion is missing. The sample consists of approximately 1.9 million clones, 93% of them appearing once. Naive CD8 cells lacked CD45RO, underwent positive selection for CCR7 and left out terminally differentiated effector memory CD45RA+ cells. The genes are TRBV7-3 and TRBJ2-1, with 13 nucleotides matching TRBD2. Sample: naive CD8+ T cells from PBMCs. The sequence derives from a young man in good health. Some clones in this sample may be carry-over from other donors' samples. CDR3 sequence reads: CASSSRLAGGDEQFF. The CDR3 coding sequence is TGTGCCAGCAGCTCGAGACTAGCGGGAGGCGATGAGCAGTTCTTC. Full variable domain (missing parts from reference TRBV7-3 and TRBJ2-1): GAGVSQTPSNKVTEKGKYVELRCDPISGHTALYWYRQSLGQGPEFLIYFQGTGAADDSGLPNDRFFAVRPEGSVSTLKIQRTERGDSAVYLCASSSRLAGGDEQFFGPGTRLTVL.